This entry is about one T cell receptor (beta chain). Participants, about 18 to 95 years old, spanned under 30 US areas. Participants' reported clinical history set cohort assignment. In the original workflow: Counts of nucleated cells, estimated from reference gene primer amplification, were obtained. Here immunoSEQ multiplex PCR was the method, and the copy in TCRdb shows in-frame clones only, minus some. The V and J calls and the clone size are those of that table, but D and trimming were determined from the DNA. In the table there are some 380,000 clones, around 87% of which are singletons. This sample is part of a study of blood T cell repertoires in COVID-19. About the research overall: Samples taken during acute and convalescent COVID-19 were collected in the United States, Italy and Spain.

This CDR3 is built from 16 residues. Trimming removed 9 bases from V and 3 bases from J, with 21 bases in between. Per germline, CDR1 KGHDR and CDR2 SFDVKD. The sequenced material came from PBMCs or T cells enriched from blood (not recorded which). This chain connects TRBV24-1 to TRBJ2-3; the D gene is possibly TRBD2 (7 bases). The TCR sequence derives from a man aged 25 to 40 who had recovered from COVID-19. CDR3 sequence (DNA): TGTGCCACCGCTAGGGGGGGAGGGGCGAATACAGATACGCAGTATTTT. Amino acids: CATARGGGANTDTQYF.